The 14 T cell receptor beta chains reported below all come from one sample, sequenced in a study of cytomegalovirus exposure and HLA in healthy donors. It was with 60 Vbeta and 13 Jbeta primers that the PCR ran. The method was immunoSEQ multiplex PCR; TCRdb's version includes in-frame clones alone and lacks a portion of them. Among 100,000 or so clones, 65% to 80% were seen once, and the ten largest hold 10%. The specimen was PBMCs. These TCRs come from a middle-aged man in good health and CMV-seronegative.

J is TRBJ1-2 and V is TRBV28; possible D gene TRBD1, 5 bases. CDR1 is MDHEN and CDR2 is SYDVKM in the germline V gene. Deletions cut 0 bases from V and 6 bases from J, with 11 bases between. The CDR3 covers 14 residues. In nucleotides, the CDR3 is TGTGCCAGCAGTTTATGGTCAGGGAGGGATGGCTACACCTTC. This codes for CASSLWSGRDGYTF.

The chain has TRBV5-4 and TRBJ1-2, with D maybe TRBD1 (6 bases). Trimming removed 7 bases from V and 3 bases from J, with 10 bases in between. Germline V gene data show CDR1 as SGHNT and CDR2 as YYREEE (reference sequence). There are 12 residues in the CDR3. The CDR3 bases are TGTGCCAGCTCCGCAGGGGACTATGGCTACACCTTC. Translation gives CASSAGDYGYTF.

The count of this clone is one. The gene calls are TRBV28 and TRBJ1-2, with TRBD1 as a possible D gene (5 bases). V gave up 6 bases and J gave up 4 bases, with 12 bases separating them. Germline V gene data show CDR1 as MDHEN and CDR2 as SYDVKM. This CDR3 spans 13 amino acids. In DNA, the CDR3 is TGTGCCAGCAGAGACAGCTCGCCCTATGGCTACACCTTC. Amino acids: CASRDSSPYGYTF.

V usage is TRBV7-9 and J usage is TRBJ1-2; 7 bases map to TRBD1. There are 15 residues in the CDR3. Trimming removed 2 bases from V and 7 bases from J; junction bases left unmatched: 10. The V gene's germline CDR1 is SEHNR and CDR2 FQNEAQ (reference sequence). The CDR3 here is CASSLNYEGAGGYTF. The CDR3, as DNA: TGTGCCAGCAGCTTAAACTACGAGGGGGCGGGTGGCTACACCTTC.

The chain couples TRBV7-9 to TRBJ1-2; D is uncertain. CDR1 is SEHNR, CDR2 FQNEAQ, per germline (reference sequence). The length of the CDR3 is 14 residues. Trimming shortened V by 4 bases and J by 8 bases, and 17 bases separated the two germline ends. The CDR3 coding sequence is TGTGCCAGCAGCTCCGAACTAAAGGCGGGAGGCTACACCTTC. Encoded protein: CASSSELKAGGYTF.

The chain combines TRBV4-3 with TRBJ2-3; D uncertain. The germline V and J ends were trimmed by 0 bases and 1 base, with 11 bases remaining between them. The CDR3 has 16 amino acids. Germline assignment: CDR1 LGHNA and CDR2 YSLEER. The CDR3 here is CASSQEGKKGTDTQYF. The CDR3, as DNA: TGCGCCAGCAGCCAAGAGGGCAAGAAGGGCACAGATACGCAGTATTTT.

This chain uses TRBV7-8 with TRBJ1-3; no reliable D call. The CDR3 totals 14 residues. Looked up from germline, CDR1 is SGHVS and CDR2 is FQNEAQ. The V gene lost 0 bases and the J gene lost 0 bases, with 3 bases spanning the gap. The CDR3 coding sequence is TGTGCCAGCAGCTTAGCGGCCTCTGGAAACACCATATATTTT. Residues: CASSLAASGNTIYF. Variable domain in full (rest from reference TRBV7-8 and TRBJ1-3): GAGVSQSPRYKVAKRGQDVALRCDPISGHVSLFWYQQALGQGPEFLTYFQNEAQLDKSGLPSDRFFAERPEGSVSTLKIQRTQQEDSAVYLCASSLAASGNTIYFGEGSWLTVV.

This chain links TRBV18 with TRBJ1-1; 9 bases match TRBD1. Germline loops: CDR1 KGHSH, CDR2 LQKENI. V lost 3 bases and J lost 10; bases outside the gene matches: 12. The CDR3 loop spans 15 amino acids. Written as DNA, the CDR3 is TGTGCCAGCTCACCGCCGGGACAGGGCTTCGACGTAGCTTTCTTT. It yields the protein CASSPPGQGFDVAFF.

The genes are TRBV27 and TRBJ2-2, with 7 positions matching TRBD2. J lost 5 bases, V lost 6 bases, and 6 bases had no gene match. Germline V gene data show CDR1 as MNHEY and CDR2 as SMNVEV (reference sequence). The CDR3 spans 14 residues. CDR3: CASRGGRGTGELFF. The CDR3 DNA sequence: TGTGCCAGCAGGGGAGGGAGGGGTACCGGGGAGCTGTTTTTT.

The gene calls are TRBV6-5 and TRBJ2-3; 9 positions match TRBD2. This CDR3 has 14 amino acids. Looked up from germline, CDR1 is MNHEY and CDR2 is SVGAGI. J was trimmed by 3 bases and V by 4 bases; bases with no gene match: 2. The CDR3, as DNA: TGTGCCAGCAGTTTAGCGGGAGATACAGATACGCAGTATTTT. Its translation is CASSLAGDTDTQYF.

The rearrangement links TRBV28 to TRBJ1-4, with 8 bases aligning to TRBD1. The CDR3 consists of 15 residues. CDR1 MDHEN and CDR2 SYDVKM come from the germline V gene. V dropped 4 bases and J dropped 6; count of bases not matched to a gene: 7. The CDR3: CASSSWTGTHEKLFF. Written as DNA, the CDR3 is TGTGCCAGCAGTTCCTGGACAGGGACCCATGAAAAACTGTTTTTT.

V usage is TRBV6-5 and J usage is TRBJ2-7; 7 bases match TRBD2. The V segment lost 6 bases and the J segment 7 bases; nucleotides outside the gene matches: 15. The CDR3 runs 15 residues. Germline loops: CDR1 MNHEY, CDR2 SVGAGI. Written as DNA, the CDR3 is TGTGCCAGCAGGCCGCCCGACGCGGGGGTTGATGAGCAGTACTTC. Translating gives CASRPPDAGVDEQYF.

This chain uses TRBV5-6 with TRBJ1-2; D perhaps matches TRBD1 (6 bases). In germline, CDR1 is SGHDT, CDR2 YYEEEE. The length of the CDR3 is 12 residues. The V and J ends lost 2 bases and 9 bases respectively, with 11 bases between them. The CDR3 loop reads CASSLGGDSYTF. In DNA, the CDR3 is TGTGCCAGCAGCTTAGGGGGGGATAGCTACACCTTC.

This clone has a handful of counts. The V gene is TRBV7-8, the J gene TRBJ1-1; TRBD1 matches 7 bases. The CDR3 sequence is 13 residues long. CDR1 and CDR2 (germline): SGHVS, FQNEAQ. V trimming: 8 bases; J trimming: 1 base; junction bases outside the gene matches: 4. The CDR3 loop is CASLGQRNTEAFF. The CDR3 region has the DNA TGTGCCAGCCTGGGACAGAGGAACACTGAAGCTTTCTTT. The full variable domain, its missing parts supplied by reference TRBV7-8 and TRBJ1-1, is GAGVSQSPRYKVAKRGQDVALRCDPISGHVSLFWYQQALGQGPEFLTYFQNEAQLDKSGLPSDRFFAERPEGSVSTLKIQRTQQEDSAVYLCASLGQRNTEAFFGQGTRLTVV.